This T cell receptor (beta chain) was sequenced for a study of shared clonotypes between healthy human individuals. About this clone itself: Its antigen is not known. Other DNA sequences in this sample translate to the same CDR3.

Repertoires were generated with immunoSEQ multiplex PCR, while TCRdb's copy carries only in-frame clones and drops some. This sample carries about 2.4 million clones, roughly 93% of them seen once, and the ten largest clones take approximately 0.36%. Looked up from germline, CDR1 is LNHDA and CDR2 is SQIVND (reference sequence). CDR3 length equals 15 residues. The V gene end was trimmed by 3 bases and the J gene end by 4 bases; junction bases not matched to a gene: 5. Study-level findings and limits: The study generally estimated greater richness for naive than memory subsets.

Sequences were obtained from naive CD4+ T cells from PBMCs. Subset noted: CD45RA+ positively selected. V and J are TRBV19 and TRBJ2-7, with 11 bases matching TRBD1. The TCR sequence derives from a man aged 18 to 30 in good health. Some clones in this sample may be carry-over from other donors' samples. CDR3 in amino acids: CASSIRTGGAYEQYF. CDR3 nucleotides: TGTGCCAGTAGTATTCGGACAGGGGGCGCGTACGAGCAGTACTTC.